This note documents a single T cell receptor beta chain sequence. This entry is derived from a study of blood T cell repertoires in COVID-19. About the study: Sources were T cells, B-cell-depleted T cells, or PBMCs; the material itself was cDNA or gDNA.

This CDR3 has 13 residues. Germline V gene sequence: CDR1 KGHDR, CDR2 SFDVKD. The germline V and J ends were trimmed by 4 bases and 0 bases, with 5 bases remaining between them. Profiled with immunoSEQ multiplex PCR; TCRdb holds only in-frame clones, not every one. The repertoire holds more than 250,000 clones, with about nine tenths as singletons. The origin of this receptor is a woman aged 18-35 years who had recovered from COVID-19. The sequenced sample consisted of PBMCs or T cells enriched from blood (not recorded which). V gene TRBV24-1 combines with J gene TRBJ2-5; the D is unclear. The CDR3 sequence: CATSDEYQETQYF. The CDR3 nucleotides read TGTGCCACCAGTGACGAGTACCAAGAGACCCAGTACTTC.